This T cell receptor beta chain was identified in a study of blood T cell repertoires in COVID-19. About the study: COVID-19 samples, acute and convalescent, were from the United States, Italy and Spain.

Trimming shortened V by 2 bases and J by 4 bases, and 17 bases separated the two germline ends. Germline CDR1 is MNHEY and CDR2 is SVGEGT. The CDR3 contains 16 residues. Original methodology: For nucleated cells, counts were estimated from reference gene primer amplification. Libraries were prepared by immunoSEQ multiplex PCR; TCRdb keeps only in-frame clonotypes and omits some of them. V, J and clone size are taken as reported in that table, and D and trimming were inferred from the DNA itself. This table holds approximately 200,000 clones, approximately 80% found once. Those enrolled, adults aged roughly 18 to 89 years, came from some 23 US areas.

The clonotype comes from a woman in her forties with acute COVID-19. This chain links TRBV6-2 or TRBV6-3 with TRBJ1-1, with D perhaps matching TRBD1 (6 bases). Sequenced sample: PBMCs or T cells enriched from blood (not recorded which). The CDR3 sequence is CASSYGQGPWGTEAFF. The CDR3 DNA reads TGTGCCAGCAGTTACGGTCAGGGGCCCTGGGGCACTGAAGCTTTCTTT.